This T cell receptor beta chain was sequenced in a study of blood T cell repertoires in COVID-19. Across the whole study: Acute and convalescent COVID-19 specimens originated in the United States, Italy and Spain. Sources were T cells, B-cell-depleted T cells, or PBMCs; the material itself was cDNA or gDNA.

Some clones are missing from TCRdb's copy, which holds only in-frame ones; the method was immunoSEQ multiplex PCR. Of 380,000 or so clones in the sample, approximately 88% are singletons; the top ten hold more than 0.85%. Categorization into cohorts depended on clinical history that participants reported. The CDR3 has 15 residues. The V end was cut by 1 base, the J end by 0 bases, with 10 bases between. Germline V gene data show CDR1 as SGHTA and CDR2 as FQGNSA. The TCR comes from a woman in her 30s with acute COVID-19. The gene calls are TRBV7-2 and TRBJ2-7; a weak D match, TRBD2 (6 bases). Sequencing was carried out using PBMCs or T cells enriched from blood (not recorded which). CDR3 protein: CASSLDYGSSYEQYF. In DNA, the CDR3 is TGTGCCAGCAGCTTAGATTACGGGAGCTCCTACGAGCAGTACTTC.